This T cell receptor beta chain was identified during a study of blood T cell repertoires in COVID-19. Study context: Acute and convalescent COVID-19 samples came from the United States, Italy and Spain.

The CDR3 is made up of 16 amino acids. The V gene lost 5 bases and the J gene lost 3 bases, with 20 bases spanning the gap. Germline-derived CDR1 and CDR2 are SGHVS and FQNEAQ. Clones were sequenced by immunoSEQ multiplex PCR, and TCRdb holds only the in-frame ones, with some missing. The repertoire has a few hundred thousand clones, around nine tenths of them found once; the top ten carry around 10%. The sequenced material came from PBMCs or T cells enriched from blood (not recorded which). The chain links TRBV7-8 to TRBJ2-7; D might be TRBD1 (6 bases). The sequence derives from a man aged 40-49 years who had recovered from COVID-19. This CDR3 reads CASSAWTARGVYEQYF. The CDR3, as DNA: TGTGCCAGCAGCGCATGGACAGCCCGTGGCGTCTACGAGCAGTACTTC.